Following are 2 T cell receptor beta chains from one sample sequenced in a study of graft-versus-host responses after intestinal transplantation. The assay was immunoSEQ multiplex PCR, and TCRdb's table has in-frame clones only and misses some. The data show 99,000 or so clones, around 90% seen once. No antigen is known for these receptors. The sequencing used unstimulated CD8+ T cells sorted from spleen or lymph node cells, collected before transplant. Source of these receptors: a human donor who was the organ donor for an intestinal transplant.

The chain recombines TRBV19 with TRBJ2-5; possibly TRBD1 for D (5 bases). Germline V gene sequence: CDR1 LNHDA, CDR2 SQIVND (reference sequence). This CDR3 spans 18 amino acids. Trimming took off 1 base at V and 3 bases at J, with 21 bases between the two ends. For the CDR3, the DNA is TGTGCCAGTAGTATAGTCTCCGACAAAGGGGTGTCGAAAGAGACCCAGTACTTC. Translation gives CASSIVSDKGVSKETQYF.

The gene calls are TRBV9 and TRBJ2-1; 11 bases match TRBD2. J lost 7 bases, V lost 2 bases, and 5 bases had no gene match. Germline CDR1 and CDR2: SGDLS and YYNGEE. The CDR3 is made up of 15 amino acids. This CDR3 is CASSVTSGRGNEQFF. The CDR3 DNA reads as TGTGCCAGCAGCGTCACTAGCGGGAGAGGAAATGAGCAGTTCTTC.